This is a list of T cell receptor beta chains from one sample in a study of technical replicates of blood from several donors. TCRdb's table, derived via immunoSEQ multiplex PCR, lists solely in-frame clones and lacks some. The sample holds 55,000 to 80,000 clones, roughly 96% seen once. The specimen sequenced was T cells isolated from PBMCs. The source of these receptors is a human donor in good health. The CDR3 runs from the conserved cysteine through the conserved F or W. A D gene is named only where the DNA matches it firmly. A row's size may be missing; if present it is once, few, many or a size class.

V gene: TRBV5-1; D gene: NA; J gene: TRBJ2-7; clone size: NA; CDR3 protein: CASSSSGRTYEQYF; CDR3 DNA: TGCGCCAGCAGCTCTAGTGGCAGAACCTACGAGCAGTACTTC
V gene: TRBV7-8; D gene: TRBD2; J gene: TRBJ2-1; clone size: NA; CDR3 protein: CAIVRGGSSYNEQFF; CDR3 DNA: TGTGCCATCGTAAGGGGCGGGAGTTCCTACAATGAGCAGTTCTTC
V gene: TRBV19; D gene: NA; J gene: TRBJ1-5; clone size: once; CDR3 protein: CASSERFLPQHF; CDR3 DNA: TGTGCCAGTAGTGAGAGGTTTTTGCCCCAGCATTTT
V gene: TRBV20-1; D gene: NA; J gene: TRBJ1-2; clone size: NA; CDR3 protein: CRPQADYGYTF; CDR3 DNA: TGCAGGCCACAGGCCGACTATGGCTACACCTTC
V gene: TRBV28; D gene: TRBD1; J gene: TRBJ1-1; clone size: few; CDR3 protein: CASRVTGGAFF; CDR3 DNA: TGTGCCAGCAGGGTGACAGGGGGAGCTTTCTTT
V gene: TRBV4-2; D gene: TRBD2; J gene: TRBJ2-7; clone size: NA; CDR3 protein: CASSPNSGGGWEQYF; CDR3 DNA: TGTGCCAGCAGCCCCAATAGCGGGGGGGGCTGGGAGCAGTACTTC
V gene: TRBV19; D gene: NA; J gene: TRBJ1-2; clone size: NA; CDR3 protein: CASSGETGRRGYTF; CDR3 DNA: TGTGCCAGTAGTGGGGAAACAGGGCGCCGCGGCTACACCTTC
V gene: TRBV19; D gene: NA; J gene: TRBJ1-2; clone size: NA; CDR3 protein: CASSTGVSNYGYTF; CDR3 DNA: TGTGCCAGTAGTACAGGGGTCTCTAACTATGGCTACACCTTC
V gene: TRBV5-1; D gene: NA; J gene: TRBJ2-2; clone size: NA; CDR3 protein: CASSYPTGDRNTGELFF; CDR3 DNA: TGCGCCAGCAGCTACCCTACAGGCGACCGAAACACCGGGGAGCTGTTTTTT
V gene: TRBV12-2; D gene: NA; J gene: TRBJ2-7; clone size: NA; CDR3 protein: CARQNRGSSYEQYF; CDR3 DNA: TGTGCAAGACAAAACAGGGGGAGCTCCTACGAGCAGTACTTC
V gene: TRBV7-8; D gene: NA; J gene: TRBJ1-3; clone size: NA; CDR3 protein: CASSLSEYPGNTIYF; CDR3 DNA: TGTGCCAGCAGCTTATCAGAATACCCTGGAAACACCATATATTTT
V gene: TRBV30; D gene: NA; J gene: TRBJ2-2; clone size: NA; CDR3 protein: CAWVDYHPPGELFF; CDR3 DNA: TGTGCCTGGGTAGATTATCATCCCCCCGGGGAGCTGTTTTTT
V gene: TRBV11-3; D gene: NA; J gene: TRBJ2-7; clone size: NA; CDR3 protein: CASSPLGGEEYEQYF; CDR3 DNA: TGTGCCAGCAGCCCCCTAGGGGGAGAGGAATACGAGCAGTACTTC
V gene: TRBV11-3; D gene: NA; J gene: TRBJ1-2; clone size: NA; CDR3 protein: CAGSQWGEGYGYTF; CDR3 DNA: TGTGCCGGCAGCCAATGGGGTGAGGGCTATGGCTACACCTTC
V gene: TRBV21-1; D gene: NA; J gene: TRBJ1-1; clone size: few; CDR3 protein: CASSRFRGSEAFF; CDR3 DNA: TGTGCCAGCAGCAGATTCCGGGGTTCTGAAGCTTTCTTT
V gene: TRBV10-3; D gene: TRBD2; J gene: TRBJ2-5; clone size: NA; CDR3 protein: CAISESGLADGPFQETQYF; CDR3 DNA: TGTGCCATCAGTGAATCCGGACTAGCGGACGGCCCTTTCCAAGAGACCCAGTACTTC
V gene: TRBV4-2; D gene: TRBD2; J gene: TRBJ2-2; clone size: NA; CDR3 protein: CASSQDLSSGSLATGELFF; CDR3 DNA: TGTGCCAGCAGCCAAGACTTGTCTAGCGGGAGCCTTGCCACCGGGGAGCTGTTTTTT
V gene: TRBV5-5; D gene: NA; J gene: TRBJ2-7; clone size: once; CDR3 protein: CASSLGSGVRSYEQYF; CDR3 DNA: TGTGCCAGCAGCTTGGGATCGGGGGTGAGGTCCTACGAGCAGTACTTC
V gene: TRBV7-9; D gene: NA; J gene: TRBJ2-7; clone size: NA; CDR3 protein: CASSFQGIEQYF; CDR3 DNA: TGTGCCAGCAGCTTTCAGGGAATCGAGCAGTACTTC
V gene: TRBV5-1; D gene: NA; J gene: TRBJ2-3; clone size: NA; CDR3 protein: CASSLGWEFSTDTQYF; CDR3 DNA: TGCGCCAGCAGCTTGGGTTGGGAGTTTAGCACAGATACGCAGTATTTT
V gene: TRBV6-1; D gene: NA; J gene: TRBJ2-7; clone size: NA; CDR3 protein: CASSGRGGPYEQYF; CDR3 DNA: TGTGCCAGCAGTGGGAGGGGAGGACCCTACGAGCAGTACTTC
V gene: TRBV30; D gene: TRBD2; J gene: TRBJ2-3; clone size: NA; CDR3 protein: CAWMRAGTDTQYF; CDR3 DNA: TGTGCCTGGATGAGAGCGGGGACAGATACGCAGTATTTT
V gene: TRBV4-1; D gene: NA; J gene: TRBJ1-5; clone size: NA; CDR3 protein: CASSQGAGRYSNQPQHF; CDR3 DNA: TGCGCCAGCAGCCAAGGTGCGGGACGGTATAGCAATCAGCCCCAGCATTTT
V gene: TRBV7-9; D gene: NA; J gene: TRBJ1-1; clone size: NA; CDR3 protein: CASSLGLPYGAFF; CDR3 DNA: TGTGCCAGCAGCTTAGGTTTGCCCTACGGGGCTTTCTTT
V gene: TRBV6-6; D gene: TRBD1; J gene: TRBJ2-7; clone size: few; CDR3 protein: CASSKQGAYEQYF; CDR3 DNA: TGTGCCAGCAGTAAACAGGGGGCCTACGAGCAGTACTTC
V gene: TRBV7-8; D gene: NA; J gene: TRBJ2-5; clone size: NA; CDR3 protein: CASSLYLTKETQYF; CDR3 DNA: TGTGCCAGCAGCTTATACTTAACCAAAGAGACCCAGTACTTC
V gene: TRBV7-6; D gene: TRBD1; J gene: TRBJ2-3; clone size: NA; CDR3 protein: CASSPSRDRRQRSTDTQYF; CDR3 DNA: TGTGCCAGCAGCCCTAGCCGGGACAGACGACAACGCAGCACAGATACGCAGTATTTT
V gene: TRBV10-3; D gene: TRBD2; J gene: TRBJ2-2; clone size: NA; CDR3 protein: CAISLAGESGELFF; CDR3 DNA: TGTGCCATCTCTCTAGCGGGAGAATCCGGGGAGCTGTTTTTT
V gene: TRBV9; D gene: NA; J gene: TRBJ2-1; clone size: NA; CDR3 protein: CASSVAIPYNEQFF; CDR3 DNA: TGTGCCAGCAGCGTAGCCATCCCCTACAATGAGCAGTTCTTC
V gene: TRBV7-3; D gene: TRBD2; J gene: TRBJ2-7; clone size: NA; CDR3 protein: CASSSHARGLAGGDEQYF; CDR3 DNA: TGTGCCAGCAGCTCCCATGCCCGCGGGCTAGCGGGGGGAGACGAGCAGTACTTC
V gene: TRBV7-3; D gene: TRBD1; J gene: TRBJ2-2; clone size: NA; CDR3 protein: CASSLMGQGTPNTGELFF; CDR3 DNA: TGTGCCAGCAGCTTAATGGGACAGGGGACTCCGAACACCGGGGAGCTGTTTTTT
V gene: TRBV5-1; D gene: NA; J gene: TRBJ2-1; clone size: NA; CDR3 protein: CASSLQPTYNEQFF; CDR3 DNA: TGCGCCAGCAGCTTGCAACCTACCTACAATGAGCAGTTCTTC
V gene: TRBV10-3; D gene: NA; J gene: TRBJ1-3; clone size: NA; CDR3 protein: CAIWAGDPGNTIYF; CDR3 DNA: TGTGCCATCTGGGCAGGGGATCCTGGAAACACCATATATTTT
V gene: TRBV12-5; D gene: NA; J gene: TRBJ1-4; clone size: NA; CDR3 protein: CASGRGNSEEKLFF; CDR3 DNA: TGTGCTAGTGGCCGGGGGAACAGCGAGGAAAAACTGTTTTTT
V gene: TRBV28; D gene: NA; J gene: TRBJ1-5; clone size: NA; CDR3 protein: CASSSPQGMNQPQHF; CDR3 DNA: TGTGCCAGCAGTTCCCCTCAGGGTATGAATCAGCCCCAGCATTTT
V gene: TRBV7-2; D gene: TRBD2; J gene: TRBJ2-7; clone size: NA; CDR3 protein: CASRPGLAAAYEQYF; CDR3 DNA: TGTGCCAGCAGACCCGGACTAGCGGCCGCCTACGAGCAGTACTTC